Following are 10 T cell receptor beta chains from one sample sequenced in a study of T cell repertoires in cytomegalovirus infection. MiXCR, run by TCRdb on the reads, gives a single entry per CDR3 protein. This sample has around 180,000 distinct CDR3 sequences, with roughly 19% found just once. Sequencing input: PBMCs. These receptors all come from a human donor in good health (CMV status not recorded). Some clones in this sample may be carry-over from other donors' samples.

This clonotype was counted only a few times. V usage is TRBV20-1 and J usage is TRBJ1-6; D is unresolved. There are 12 residues in the CDR3. The ends were cut back, 6 bases at V and 14 bases at J, with 17 bases in the middle. Germline V lookup: CDR1 DFQATT, CDR2 SNEGSKA (reference sequence). The CDR3 sequence: CSAYSVPLALHF. In nucleotides, the CDR3 is TGCAGTGCCTACAGTGTTCCTCTGGCCCTCCACTTT.

V gene TRBV13 combines with J gene TRBJ1-6, with D unresolved. V lost 7 bases, J lost 8 bases, and 12 bases lay in between. The germline CDR1 and CDR2 sequences are PRHDT and FYEKMQ (reference sequence). The CDR3 consists of 13 residues. CDR3 sequence reads: CASIRSGHSPLHF. DNA of the CDR3: TGTGCCAGCATAAGATCAGGCCATTCACCCCTCCACTTT.

J is TRBJ2-7 and V is TRBV6-1, with D possibly being TRBD2 (6 bases). V was trimmed by 6 bases and J by 3 bases, leaving 18 bases between them. The CDR3 has 15 amino acids. Germline CDR1 and CDR2: MNHNS and SASEGT. The CDR3: CASRGSEGRLYEQYF. The CDR3 bases are TGTGCCAGCAGGGGTTCGGAGGGGCGCCTCTACGAGCAGTACTTC.

This clonotype was detected only a few times. The rearrangement joins TRBV7-9 to TRBJ2-1; 7 positions match TRBD2. The CDR3 covers 15 residues. The germline V gene has CDR1 SEHNR and CDR2 FQNEAQ (reference sequence). The trim removed 5 bases at V and 7 bases at J, leaving 11 bases unmatched. The CDR3 coding sequence is TGTGCCAGCAGCACCCGGGACTACTCCGGGAATGAGCAGTTCTTC. This gives the protein CASSTRDYSGNEQFF.

This clonotype was seen a handful of times. The chain recombines TRBV27 with TRBJ1-1; the D gene is possibly TRBD1 (6 bases). Trimming left V 6 bases short and J 2 bases short, with 13 bases between. The length of the CDR3 is 14 residues. Germline CDR1 MNHEY, CDR2 SMNVEV (reference sequence). This CDR3 reads CASRYREFNTEAFF. CDR3 DNA sequence: TGTGCCAGCAGATACAGGGAATTTAACACTGAAGCTTTCTTT.

The rearrangement joins TRBV5-1 to TRBJ2-3; D unclear. V was cut by 5 bases and J by 5 bases, with 12 bases left in between. Germline CDR1 SGHRS, CDR2 YFSETQ. The CDR3 is 13 amino acids. This chain's CDR3 is CASRPPDEDTQYF. As DNA, the CDR3 is TGCGCCAGCAGACCACCCGATGAAGATACGCAGTATTTT.

The chain uses TRBV11-3 and TRBJ2-7; D unresolved. From germline, CDR1 is SGHNT and CDR2 YENEEA. CDR3 length: 13 amino acids. Deletions cut 2 bases from V and 3 bases from J, with 8 bases between. The CDR3 coding sequence is TGTGCCAGCAGCTTAACCACGGTCTACGAGCAGTACTTC. It specifies CASSLTTVYEQYF.

This clonotype has a handful of counts. Here the CDR3 DNA reads TGTGCCACCAGCAGAGTGGATGTGGAAGAACTGTTTTTT. Translation gives CATSRVDVEELFF. The gene calls are TRBV15 and TRBJ1-4; D is unresolved. The length of the CDR3 is 13 residues. CDR1 and CDR2 from the germline V gene are LNHNV and YYDKDF (reference sequence). V was clipped by 1 base and J by 12 bases, with 12 bases between them.

This clonotype has more than one count but fewer than ten. This chain links TRBV6-5 with TRBJ1-4; no reliable D call. The germline gives CDR1 MNHEY, CDR2 SVGAGI. V lost 4 bases and J 0 bases, leaving 9 bases between the germline ends. This CDR3 contains 15 residues. The CDR3 sequence is CASSLNGATNEKLFF. The CDR3 nucleotides read TGTGCCAGCAGTTTGAATGGCGCAACTAATGAAAAACTGTTTTTT.

The chain links TRBV28 to TRBJ1-5; no clear D. Germline lookup yields CDR1 MDHEN and CDR2 SYDVKM. CDR3 length: 14 residues. The V gene lost 5 bases and the J gene lost 5 bases, with 13 bases spanning the gap. The CDR3 DNA is TGTGCCAGCAGTCTCAGGTCCCGGGATCAGCCCCAGCATTTT. Translation: CASSLRSRDQPQHF. The whole variable domain, remainder taken from reference TRBV28 and TRBJ1-5, is DVKVTQSSRYLVKRTGEKVFLECVQDMDHENMFWYRQDPGLGLRLIYFSYDVKMKEKGDIPEGYSVSREKKERFSLILESASTNQTSMYLCASSLRSRDQPQHFGDGTRLSIL.